This TCR beta chain comes out of a study of cytomegalovirus exposure and HLA in healthy donors. Germline V gene data show CDR1 as SGHNT and CDR2 as YYREEE (reference sequence). Trimming shortened V by 4 bases and J by 0 bases, and 22 bases separated the two germline ends. CDR3 length equals 18 residues. This PCR relied on a set of 60 Vbeta primers and 13 Jbeta primers. Some clones are missing from TCRdb's copy, which holds only in-frame ones; the method was immunoSEQ multiplex PCR. The sample records more than 110,000 clones, around 79% being singletons. This TCR was recovered from a female donor in good health and CMV-seronegative. The chain combines TRBV5-4 with TRBJ1-1; the D gene is possibly TRBD1 (6 bases). Specimen: PBMCs. In DNA, the CDR3 is TGTGCCAGCAGCCATTCGGACAGCGGGGGCGGTATGAACACTGAAGCTTTCTTT. Its translation: CASSHSDSGGGMNTEAFF.